This TCR beta chain appears in the sequencing data of a study of graft-versus-host responses after intestinal transplantation. Study-wide background: Recipients received multivisceral, liver-intestinal, or isolated intestinal transplants.

Generated by immunoSEQ multiplex PCR, the TCRdb table keeps only in-frame clones and is missing some. The table includes about 92,000 clones, around four fifths detected once. In the case of this clone: Its cognate antigen is unknown.

Germline loops: CDR1 SNHLY, CDR2 FYNNEI. This CDR3 is 12 amino acids long. V shed 8 bases and J shed 3 bases, with 9 bases lying between them. Here the sequenced sample was unstimulated CD8+ T cells sorted from spleen or lymph node cells, taken before intestinal transplant. The J gene is TRBJ2-3, the V gene TRBV2, with D perhaps matching TRBD2 (6 bases). The source is a human donor who received an intestinal transplant. CDR3 DNA sequence: TGTGCCAGCGAGGAGGGGACAGATACGCAGTATTTT. Translating it yields CASEEGTDTQYF.